A selection of T cell receptor beta chains follows, all from one sample in a study of T cells in localized non-small cell lung cancer. Here immunoSEQ multiplex PCR was the method, and the copy in TCRdb shows in-frame clones only, minus some. The sample records 1,000 or so clones, roughly a fifth being singletons. The sequencing used normal lung tissue next to the tumor, collected before any cancer treatment. The receptors were sampled from a male donor at least 60 years old with stage III lung adenocarcinoma. CDR3s include the opening cysteine and the closing phenylalanine or tryptophan. The order of the fields is J gene, clone size, D gene, V gene, CDR3 length, CDR3 DNA, CDR3 protein. A D gene is named only where the DNA matches it firmly. Size values are once, few and many counts, or a class for expanded clones, and some rows have none.

TRBJ2-1	NA	NA	TRBV9	18	TGTGCCAGCAGCGTAGTGGAGGGGCCGGGGAGCTCCTACAATGAGCAGTTCTTC	CASSVVEGPGSSYNEQFF
TRBJ2-6	NA	TRBD2	TRBV19	21	TGTGCCAGTACCACCGGGACTAGCGGGAGACTACCCCTCTCTGGGGCCAACGTCCTGACTTTC	CASTTGTSGRLPLSGANVLTF
TRBJ1-1	few	NA	TRBV6-8	14	TGTGCCAGCAGTGCCAACCCGGGGCTTGTGGGAGCTTTCTTT	CASSANPGLVGAFF
TRBJ1-1	few	NA	TRBV6-8	17	TGTGCCAGCAACCCGCCGTGGCGGGGGGCAAAGAACACTGAAGCTTTCTTT	CASNPPWRGAKNTEAFF
TRBJ2-1	NA	TRBD2	TRBV11-3	19	TGTGCCAGCAGCTTGCGAGTAGCGGGAGGGCCTGGGTCCTACAATGAGCAGTTCTTC	CASSLRVAGGPGSYNEQFF
TRBJ2-3	few	TRBD2	TRBV9	14	TGTGCCAGCAGTGACCCGGGGGGAAAAGATACGCAGTATTTT	CASSDPGGKDTQYF
TRBJ2-7	NA	TRBD2	TRBV7-4	16	TGTGCCAGCAGCTATGACTCAGCGGGAGGCGGGTACGAGCAGTACTTC	CASSYDSAGGGYEQYF
TRBJ1-2	NA	NA	TRBV6-1	14	TGTGCCAGCAGTGAAGAGTACAGGGACTATGGCTACACCTTC	CASSEEYRDYGYTF
TRBJ2-1	few	NA	TRBV11-3	16	TGTGCCAGCAGCGGACCTAGGGTGGCCGCCTACAATGAGCAGTTCTTC	CASSGPRVAAYNEQFF
TRBJ2-3	NA	NA	TRBV28	15	TGTGCCAGCAGTTTAAACGGACCCTTCACAGATACGCAGTATTTT	CASSLNGPFTDTQYF
TRBJ1-1	few	NA	TRBV4-1	14	TGCGCCAGCAGCCAGGGAAATTGGAACACTGAAGCTTTCTTT	CASSQGNWNTEAFF
TRBJ2-6	NA	NA	TRBV9	13	TGTGCCAGCGGCCTGTCTGGGGCCAACGTCCTGACTTTC	CASGLSGANVLTF
TRBJ2-1	few	TRBD2	TRBV28	15	TGTGCCAGCAGCGCTGACACGCCGGGGGGCAATGAGCAGTTCTTC	CASSADTPGGNEQFF
TRBJ2-7	medium-sized	NA	TRBV11-3	16	TGTGCCAGCAGCTCGTACCACAACAGGGGAGGCTACGAGCAGTACTTC	CASSSYHNRGGYEQYF
TRBJ1-5	few	NA	TRBV6-8	13	TGTGCCATCAGCGTAAAAGAGGATCAGCCCCAGCATTTT	CAISVKEDQPQHF
TRBJ1-1	large	NA	TRBV6-8	15	TGTGCCACGAAGTGGTTCTGGGGATTGAACACTGAAGCTTTCTTT	CATKWFWGLNTEAFF
TRBJ1-1	NA	NA	TRBV6-8	13	TGTGCCAGCAGTGAGATACCAAACACTGAAGCTTTCTTT	CASSEIPNTEAFF
TRBJ1-2	few	NA	TRBV12-5	13	TGTGCCAGCACCCCGGCGGCATCGAAAGGCTACACCTTC	CASTPAASKGYTF
TRBJ1-1	NA	NA	TRBV19	15	TGTGCCAGTAGTCCTCGAATGAGAGAGAACACTGAAGCTTTCTTT	CASSPRMRENTEAFF
TRBJ2-3	NA	TRBD2	TRBV9	17	TGTGCCAGCAGCCCCAGGACTAGCGGGAGGGCCACAGATACGCAGTATTTT	CASSPRTSGRATDTQYF